One sample yielded the 14 T cell receptor beta chains listed below, sequenced in a study of blood T cell repertoires in COVID-19. This table comes from immunoSEQ multiplex PCR, and its TCRdb copy is limited to in-frame clones, with some not included. Altogether tens of thousands of clones are present, nearly 90% being singletons, with the ten largest covering 3%. Material: peripheral blood. Source of these receptors: a man between 45 and 60 years old with active COVID-19.

The chain has TRBV9 and TRBJ2-2; TRBD1 aligns across 7 bases. The CDR3 consists of 14 residues. Germline CDR1 and CDR2: SGDLS and YYNGEE. V lost 2 bases, J lost 7 bases, and 5 bases stayed unmatched. CDR3 residues: CASSVGTVLGELFF. CDR3 nucleotide sequence: TGTGCCAGCAGCGTGGGGACAGTTCTCGGGGAGCTGTTTTTT.

This chain joins TRBV27 and TRBJ1-2; TRBD1 is a possible D gene (5 bases). V was cut by 2 bases and J by 3 bases, with 10 bases left in between. CDR3 length: 14 amino acids. The V gene's germline CDR1 is MNHEY and CDR2 SMNVEV (reference sequence). This chain's CDR3 is CASSLGGGYYGYTF. For the CDR3, the DNA is TGTGCCAGCAGTTTAGGGGGGGGGTACTATGGCTACACCTTC.

This chain links TRBV19 with TRBJ2-1; 10 bases map to TRBD2. Trimming at V came to 7 bases and at J to 9 bases, leaving 9 bases not matched to a gene. CDR1 LNHDA and CDR2 SQIVND come from the germline V gene (reference sequence). The CDR3 is 14 residues long. In DNA, the CDR3 is TGTGCCAGTACCCCCAGCGGGGGGGCGGGTGAGCAGTTCTTC. It is translated as CASTPSGGAGEQFF.

This sequence joins TRBV2 and TRBJ2-7; 7 bases align to TRBD1. Germline V CDR1 and CDR2: SNHLY, FYNNEI. CDR3 length equals 14 residues. The ends lost 6 bases at V and 4 bases at J; junction bases unmatched: 9. The CDR3 here is CASSKQGSGYEQYF. The CDR3 DNA is TGTGCCAGCAGCAAACAGGGGTCGGGATACGAGCAGTACTTC.

This clone was detected once. The chain recombines TRBV11-2 with TRBJ1-5, with unresolved D. The CDR3 is 14 residues long. CDR1 and CDR2 (germline): SGHAT, FQNNGV. The V and J ends lost 5 bases and 3 bases respectively, with 11 bases between them. The CDR3 protein is CASSRSGNNQPQHF. The CDR3 DNA sequence: TGTGCCAGCAGCCGGTCGGGAAACAATCAGCCCCAGCATTTT.

V is TRBV27 and J is TRBJ1-5, with D uncertain. Germline CDR1 and CDR2: MNHEY and SMNVEV (reference sequence). Trimming removed 7 bases from V and 5 bases from J, with 12 bases in between. The CDR3 contains 13 residues. The DNA for the CDR3 is TGTGCCAGCATGCGCGGTCCCCATCAGCCCCAGCATTTT. It translates to CASMRGPHQPQHF.

The chain uses TRBV5-4 and TRBJ2-4, with TRBD2 as a possible D gene (7 bases). V was clipped by 0 bases and J by 5 bases, with 9 bases between them. The CDR3 has 14 amino acids. Germline assignment: CDR1 SGHNT and CDR2 YYREEE (reference sequence). CDR3 loop: CASSLGGGQNIQYF. Written as DNA, the CDR3 is TGTGCCAGCAGCTTGGGCGGGGGCCAAAACATTCAGTACTTC.

The J gene is TRBJ2-7, the V gene TRBV19, with a possible D match to TRBD2 (5 bases). V lost 6 bases and J lost 0, with 12 bases in between. The CDR3 is 14 amino acids. The germline gives CDR1 LNHDA, CDR2 SQIVND (reference sequence). The CDR3 sequence is CASSRTGSSYEQYV. Written as DNA, the CDR3 is TGTGCCAGTAGCCGGACGGGGAGCTCCTACGAGCAGTACGTC.

This clone was detected only a few times. The chain is built from TRBV1 and TRBJ2-7; no check of the table's D call, TRBD2, against the DNA was made. TRBV1 counts as a pseudogene. This CDR3 region has 15 residues. CDR3 amino acids: CTSSQGRERGLEQYV. Written as DNA, the CDR3 is TGCACCAGCAGCCAAGGCCGGGAAAGGGGACTCGAGCAGTACGTC.

This rearrangement joins TRBV5-1 to TRBJ1-2; weak D call: TRBD1 (5 bases). Germline CDR1 reads SGHRS; CDR2 reads YFSETQ. The CDR3 sequence is 13 residues long. Trimming removed 0 bases from V and 8 bases from J, with 11 bases in between. The CDR3 DNA reads as TGCGCCAGCAGCTTGGCGGGGGGAAGCGGCTACACCTTC. Residues: CASSLAGGSGYTF.

The gene calls are TRBV20-1 and TRBJ2-3; TRBD1 matches 7 bases. Looked up from germline, CDR1 is DFQATT and CDR2 is SNEGSKA (reference sequence). V shed 6 bases, J shed 9 bases, and the junction held 6 bases outside the gene matches. This CDR3 comprises 11 residues. CDR3 sequence (DNA): TGCAGTGCCACCGTGGGACAGACGCAGTATTTT. Encoded protein: CSATVGQTQYF.

This clone appeared a single time. The V call is TRBV6-5, the J call TRBJ2-1, with 12 bases identical to TRBD2. Germline trimming cut 10 bases from V and 7 bases from J; bases unmatched to any gene: 5. The CDR3 is 13 amino acids. From germline, CDR1 is MNHEY and CDR2 SVGAGI. The chain's CDR3 is CATSGTSGNEQFF. The DNA of the CDR3 is TGTGCCACATCCGGGACTAGCGGGAATGAGCAGTTCTTC.

The chain has TRBV5-1 and TRBJ1-1, with D possibly TRBD1 on 5 matching bases. V lost 1 base, J lost 2 bases, and 9 bases lay in between. The CDR3 has 14 amino acids. Germline CDR1 and CDR2: SGHRS and YFSETQ. The CDR3 reads CASSLNQGNTEAFF. The CDR3 region has the DNA TGCGCCAGCAGCTTGAATCAGGGAAACACTGAAGCTTTCTTT.

The V gene is TRBV2, the J gene TRBJ2-1; 10 bases match TRBD2. In germline, CDR1 is SNHLY, CDR2 FYNNEI. Trimming cost V 3 bases and J 7 bases; bases outside gene matches: 6. CDR3 length equals 15 residues. The CDR3, as DNA: TGTGCCAGCAGTGACTCTAGCGGGGGAGGGAATGAGCAGTTCTTC. Translation: CASSDSSGGGNEQFF.